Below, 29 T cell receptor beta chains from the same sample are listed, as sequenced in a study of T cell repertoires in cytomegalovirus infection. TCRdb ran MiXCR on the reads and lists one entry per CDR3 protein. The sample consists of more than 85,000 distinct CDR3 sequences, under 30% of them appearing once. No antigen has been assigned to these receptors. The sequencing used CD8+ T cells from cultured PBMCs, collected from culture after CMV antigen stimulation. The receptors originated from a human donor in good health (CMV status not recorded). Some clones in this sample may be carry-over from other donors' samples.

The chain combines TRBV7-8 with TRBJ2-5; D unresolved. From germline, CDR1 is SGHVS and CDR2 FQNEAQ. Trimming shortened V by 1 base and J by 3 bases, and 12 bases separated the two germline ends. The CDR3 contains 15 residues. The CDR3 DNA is TGTGCCAGCAGCTTAGGGGCCAGTTCTAAAGAGACCCAGTACTTC. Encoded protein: CASSLGASSKETQYF.

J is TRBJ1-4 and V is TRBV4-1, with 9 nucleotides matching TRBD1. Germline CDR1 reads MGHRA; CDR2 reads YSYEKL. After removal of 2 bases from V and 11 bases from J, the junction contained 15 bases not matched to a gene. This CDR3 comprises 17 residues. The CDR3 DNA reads TGCGCCAGCAGCCAACAACCCCTGCCGGGACAGGGCGACAAACTGTTTTTT. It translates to CASSQQPLPGQGDKLFF.

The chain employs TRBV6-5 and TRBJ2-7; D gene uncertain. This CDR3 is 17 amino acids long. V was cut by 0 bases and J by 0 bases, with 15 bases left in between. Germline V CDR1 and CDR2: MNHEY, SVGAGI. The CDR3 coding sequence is TGTGCCAGCAGTTACTCGAGAGACACCCGACTCTCCTACGAGCAGTACTTC. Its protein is CASSYSRDTRLSYEQYF.

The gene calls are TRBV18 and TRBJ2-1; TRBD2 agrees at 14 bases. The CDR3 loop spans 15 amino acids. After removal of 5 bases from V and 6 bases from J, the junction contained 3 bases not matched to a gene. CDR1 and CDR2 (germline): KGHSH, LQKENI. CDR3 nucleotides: TGTGCCAGCTCATTTGGGACTAGCGGGGGCAATGAGCAGTTCTTC. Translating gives CASSFGTSGGNEQFF.

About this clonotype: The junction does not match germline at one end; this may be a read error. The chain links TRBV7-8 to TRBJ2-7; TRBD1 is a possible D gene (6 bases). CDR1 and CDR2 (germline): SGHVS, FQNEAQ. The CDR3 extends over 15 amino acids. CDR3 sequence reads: CASSPYFQGCYEHYF. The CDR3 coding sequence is TGTGCCAGCAGCCCCTACTTTCAGGGGTGCTACGAGCACTACTTC.

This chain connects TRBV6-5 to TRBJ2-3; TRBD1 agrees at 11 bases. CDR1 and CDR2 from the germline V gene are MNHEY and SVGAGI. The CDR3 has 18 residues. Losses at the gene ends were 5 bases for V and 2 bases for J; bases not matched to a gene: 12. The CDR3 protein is CASSPYAGTGGYTDTQYF. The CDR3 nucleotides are TGTGCCAGCAGTCCGTATGCCGGGACAGGGGGTTACACAGATACGCAGTATTTT.

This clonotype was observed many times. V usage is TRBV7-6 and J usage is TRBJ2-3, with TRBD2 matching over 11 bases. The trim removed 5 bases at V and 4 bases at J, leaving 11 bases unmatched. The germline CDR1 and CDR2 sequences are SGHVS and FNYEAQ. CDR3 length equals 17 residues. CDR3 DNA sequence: TGTGCCAGCAGCCCTAGCGATAGCGGGGGGGCCTCAGATACGCAGTATTTT. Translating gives CASSPSDSGGASDTQYF.

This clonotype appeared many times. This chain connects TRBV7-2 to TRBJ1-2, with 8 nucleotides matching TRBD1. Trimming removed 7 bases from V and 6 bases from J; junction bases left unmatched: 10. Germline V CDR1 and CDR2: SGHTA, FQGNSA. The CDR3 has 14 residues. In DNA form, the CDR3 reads TGTGCCAGCACCACGACAGGGGCTTTTGATGGCTACACCTTC. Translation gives CASTTTGAFDGYTF.

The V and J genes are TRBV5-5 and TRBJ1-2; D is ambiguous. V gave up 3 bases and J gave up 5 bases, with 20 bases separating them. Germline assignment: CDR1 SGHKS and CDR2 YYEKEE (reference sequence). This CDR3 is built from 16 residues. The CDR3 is CASSSSEGSSYYGYTF. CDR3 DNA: TGTGCCAGCAGCTCGTCAGAGGGCTCAAGCTATTATGGCTACACCTTC.

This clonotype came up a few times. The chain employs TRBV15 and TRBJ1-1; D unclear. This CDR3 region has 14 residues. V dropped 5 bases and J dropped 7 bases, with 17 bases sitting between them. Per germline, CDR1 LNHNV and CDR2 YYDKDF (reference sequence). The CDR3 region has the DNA TGTGCCACCAGCGCGGCCAGGCAAAAGATTGAAGCTTTCTTT. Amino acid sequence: CATSAARQKIEAFF. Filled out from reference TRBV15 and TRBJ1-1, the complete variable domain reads DAMVIQNPRYQVTQFGKPVTLSCSQTLNHNVMYWYQQKSSQAPKLLFHYYDKDFNNEADTPDNFQSRRPNTSFCFLDIRSPGLGDTAMYLCATSAARQKIEAFFGQGTRLTVV.

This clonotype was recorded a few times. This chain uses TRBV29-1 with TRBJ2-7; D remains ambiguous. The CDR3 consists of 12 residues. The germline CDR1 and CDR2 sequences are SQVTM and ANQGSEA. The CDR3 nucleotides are TGCAGTGCTAGGCAAGGGAAATACGAGCAGTACTTC. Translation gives CSARQGKYEQYF.

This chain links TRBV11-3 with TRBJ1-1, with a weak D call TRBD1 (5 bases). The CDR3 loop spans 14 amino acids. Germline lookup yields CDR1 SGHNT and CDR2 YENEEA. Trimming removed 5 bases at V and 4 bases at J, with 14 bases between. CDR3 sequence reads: CASSPTGTATEAFF. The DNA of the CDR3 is TGTGCCAGCAGCCCTACAGGAACTGCCACTGAAGCTTTCTTT.

CDR3 residues: CASSYARNTGELFF. The CDR3 DNA reads as TGTGCCAGCAGTTACGCCAGAAACACCGGGGAGCTGTTTTTT. The chain employs TRBV6-5 and TRBJ2-2; D gene ambiguous. Trimming pared 2 bases from V and 2 bases from J, leaving 6 bases between. From germline, CDR1 is MNHEY and CDR2 SVGAGI. The CDR3 runs 14 residues.

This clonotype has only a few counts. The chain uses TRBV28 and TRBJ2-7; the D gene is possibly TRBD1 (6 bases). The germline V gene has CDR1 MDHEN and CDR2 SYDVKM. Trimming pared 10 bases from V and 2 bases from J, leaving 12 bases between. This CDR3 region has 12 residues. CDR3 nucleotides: TGTGCCACCCGGGACACTACCTACGAGCAGTACTTC. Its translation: CATRDTTYEQYF.

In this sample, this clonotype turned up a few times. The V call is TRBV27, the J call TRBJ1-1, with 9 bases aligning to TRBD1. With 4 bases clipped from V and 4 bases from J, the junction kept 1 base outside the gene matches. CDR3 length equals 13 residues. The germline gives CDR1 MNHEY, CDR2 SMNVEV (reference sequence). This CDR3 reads CASSWDRVTEAFF. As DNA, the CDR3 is TGTGCCAGCAGTTGGGACAGGGTCACTGAAGCTTTCTTT.

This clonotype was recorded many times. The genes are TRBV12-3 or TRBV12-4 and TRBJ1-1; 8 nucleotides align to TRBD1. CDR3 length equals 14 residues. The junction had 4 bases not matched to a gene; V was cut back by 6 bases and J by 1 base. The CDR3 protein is CASRPTGANTEAFF. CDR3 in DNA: TGTGCCAGCAGACCGACAGGGGCGAACACTGAAGCTTTCTTT.

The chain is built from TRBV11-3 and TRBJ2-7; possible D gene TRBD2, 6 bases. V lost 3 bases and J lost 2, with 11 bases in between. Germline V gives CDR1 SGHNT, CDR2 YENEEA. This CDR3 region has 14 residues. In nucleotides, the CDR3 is TGTGCCAGCAGCTTTTCAGGGACTCCCTACGAGCAGTACTTC. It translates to CASSFSGTPYEQYF.

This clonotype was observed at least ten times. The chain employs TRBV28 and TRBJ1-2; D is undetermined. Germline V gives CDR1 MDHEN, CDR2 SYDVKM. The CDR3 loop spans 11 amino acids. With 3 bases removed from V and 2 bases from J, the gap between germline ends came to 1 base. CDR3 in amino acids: CASSFNYGYTF. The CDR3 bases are TGTGCCAGCAGTTTCAACTATGGCTACACCTTC.

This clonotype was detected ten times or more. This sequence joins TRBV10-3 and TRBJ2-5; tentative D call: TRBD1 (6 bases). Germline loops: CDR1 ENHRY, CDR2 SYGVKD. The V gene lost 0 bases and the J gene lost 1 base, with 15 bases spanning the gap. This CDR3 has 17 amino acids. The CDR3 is CAISESGADGGQETQYF. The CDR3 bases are TGTGCCATCAGTGAGTCGGGGGCAGATGGTGGCCAAGAGACCCAGTACTTC.

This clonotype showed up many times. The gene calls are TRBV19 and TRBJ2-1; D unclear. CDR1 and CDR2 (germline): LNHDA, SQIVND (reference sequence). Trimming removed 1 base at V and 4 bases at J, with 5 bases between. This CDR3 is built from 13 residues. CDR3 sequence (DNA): TGTGCCAGTAGTATAGTCGGTTACAATGAGCAGTTCTTC. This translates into CASSIVGYNEQFF.

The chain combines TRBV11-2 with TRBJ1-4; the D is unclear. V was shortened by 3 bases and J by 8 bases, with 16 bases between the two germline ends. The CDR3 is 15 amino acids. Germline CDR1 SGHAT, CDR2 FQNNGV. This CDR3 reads CASSFWGRGIEKLFF. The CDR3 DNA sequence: TGTGCCAGCAGCTTTTGGGGAAGAGGAATAGAAAAACTGTTTTTT.

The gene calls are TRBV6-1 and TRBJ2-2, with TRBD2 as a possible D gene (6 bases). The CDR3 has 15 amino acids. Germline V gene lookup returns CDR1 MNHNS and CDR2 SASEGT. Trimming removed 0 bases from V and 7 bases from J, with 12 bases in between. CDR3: CASSEAVEGFGELFF. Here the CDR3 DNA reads TGTGCCAGCAGTGAAGCGGTGGAGGGGTTCGGGGAGCTGTTTTTT.

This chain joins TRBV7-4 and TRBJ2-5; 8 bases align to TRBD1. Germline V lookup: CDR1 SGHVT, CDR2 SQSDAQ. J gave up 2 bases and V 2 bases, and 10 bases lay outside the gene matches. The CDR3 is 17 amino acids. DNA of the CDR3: TGTGCCAGCAGCTTACCGAAGGGACAGGACACACAAGAGACCCAGTACTTC. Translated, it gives CASSLPKGQDTQETQYF.

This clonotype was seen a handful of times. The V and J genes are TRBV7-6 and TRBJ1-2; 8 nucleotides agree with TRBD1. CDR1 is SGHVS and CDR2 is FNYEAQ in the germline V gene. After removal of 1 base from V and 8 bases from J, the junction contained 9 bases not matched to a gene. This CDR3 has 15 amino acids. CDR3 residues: CASSLGTGMGLGYTF. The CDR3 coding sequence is TGTGCCAGCAGCTTAGGGACAGGGATGGGATTAGGCTACACCTTC.

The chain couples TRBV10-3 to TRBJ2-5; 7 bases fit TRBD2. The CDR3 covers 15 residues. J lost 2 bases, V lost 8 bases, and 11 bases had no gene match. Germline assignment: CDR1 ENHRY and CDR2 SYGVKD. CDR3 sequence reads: CAIGGSWGLQETQYF. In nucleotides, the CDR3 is TGTGCCATCGGGGGTTCATGGGGACTACAAGAGACCCAGTACTTC.

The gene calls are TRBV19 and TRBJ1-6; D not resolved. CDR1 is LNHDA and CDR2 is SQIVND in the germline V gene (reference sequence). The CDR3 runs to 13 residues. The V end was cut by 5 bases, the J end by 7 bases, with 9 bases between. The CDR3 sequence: CASSSGPNSPLHF. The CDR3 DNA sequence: TGTGCCAGTAGTTCAGGACCCAATTCACCCCTCCACTTT. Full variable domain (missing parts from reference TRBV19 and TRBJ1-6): DGGITQSPKYLFRKEGQNVTLSCEQNLNHDAMYWYRQDPGQGLRLIYYSQIVNDFQKGDIAEGYSVSREKKESFPLTVTSAQKNPTAFYLCASSSGPNSPLHFGNGTRLTVT.

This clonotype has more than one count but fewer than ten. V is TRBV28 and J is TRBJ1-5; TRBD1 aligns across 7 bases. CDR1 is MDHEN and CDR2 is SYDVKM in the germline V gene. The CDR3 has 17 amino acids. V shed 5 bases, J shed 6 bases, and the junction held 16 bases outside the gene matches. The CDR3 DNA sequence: TGTGCCAGCAGTCCCCGCACAGGGGTGTCCCCAGGTCAGCCCCAGCATTTT. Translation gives CASSPRTGVSPGQPQHF.

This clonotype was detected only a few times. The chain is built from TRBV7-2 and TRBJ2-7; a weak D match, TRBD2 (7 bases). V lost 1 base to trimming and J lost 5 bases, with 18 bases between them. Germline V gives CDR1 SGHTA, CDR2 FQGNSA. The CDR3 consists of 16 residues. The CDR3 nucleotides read TGTGCCAGCAGCTTAGGAGTTTGGGGGGGCTCGCACGAGCAGTACTTC. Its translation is CASSLGVWGGSHEQYF.

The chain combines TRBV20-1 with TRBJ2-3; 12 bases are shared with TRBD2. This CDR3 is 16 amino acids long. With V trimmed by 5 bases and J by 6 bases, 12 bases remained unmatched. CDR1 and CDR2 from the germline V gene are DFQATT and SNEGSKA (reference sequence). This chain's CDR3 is CSAAGGRTSGVDTQYF. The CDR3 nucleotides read TGCAGTGCTGCCGGGGGGAGGACTAGCGGGGTGGATACGCAGTATTTT.